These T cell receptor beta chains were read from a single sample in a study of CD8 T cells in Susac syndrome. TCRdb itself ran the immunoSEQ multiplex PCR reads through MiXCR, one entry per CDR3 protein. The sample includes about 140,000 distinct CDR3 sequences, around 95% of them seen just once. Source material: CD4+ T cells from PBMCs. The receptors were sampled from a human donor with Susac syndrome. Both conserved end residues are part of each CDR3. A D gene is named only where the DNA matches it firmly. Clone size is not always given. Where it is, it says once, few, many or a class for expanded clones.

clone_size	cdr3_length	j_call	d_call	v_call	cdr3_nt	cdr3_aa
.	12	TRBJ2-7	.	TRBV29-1	TGCAGCGTTGAAACAGGGTTCCACGAGCAGTACTTC	CSVETGFHEQYF
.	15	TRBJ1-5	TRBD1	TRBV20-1	TGCAGTGCGAGGACAGGGACCCATCCCAATCAGCCCCAGCATTTT	CSARTGTHPNQPQHF
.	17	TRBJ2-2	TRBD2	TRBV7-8	TGTGCCAGCAGCTTAGCTGGGACTAGCTCGCACACCGGGGAGCTGTTTTTT	CASSLAGTSSHTGELFF
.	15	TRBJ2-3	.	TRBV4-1	TGCGCCAGCAGCCAAGATAAGCGAAGCACAGATACGCAGTATTTT	CASSQDKRSTDTQYF
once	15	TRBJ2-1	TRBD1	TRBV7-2	TGTGCCAGCAGCTTACAGGGGGTGGGTTTCAATGAGCAGTTCTTC	CASSLQGVGFNEQFF
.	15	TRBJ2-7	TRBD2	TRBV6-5	TGTGCCAGCAGTTACTCGGGAGCGGGGGCCTACGAGCAGTACTTC	CASSYSGAGAYEQYF
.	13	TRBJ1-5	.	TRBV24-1	TGTGCCACCTCTGGGGGTTCCAATCAGCCCCAGCATTTT	CATSGGSNQPQHF
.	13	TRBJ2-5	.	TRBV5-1	TGCGCCAGCAGCTTGGAAGGTGAAGAGACCCAGTACTTC	CASSLEGEETQYF
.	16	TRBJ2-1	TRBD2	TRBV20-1	TGCAGTGCTGAGCTGACTAGCGGGAGGGCCCGCCTTGAGCAGTTCTTC	CSAELTSGRARLEQFF
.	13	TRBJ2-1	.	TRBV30	TGTGCCTGGGCAGGGAATACCTACAATGAGCAGTTCTTC	CAWAGNTYNEQFF
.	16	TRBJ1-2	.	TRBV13	TGTGCCAGCAGCTTAGGCGTCAGGGTGATAGCATATGGCTACACCTTC	CASSLGVRVIAYGYTF
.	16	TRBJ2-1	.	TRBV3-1	TGTGCCAGCAGCCAAGATGCCGAGAGCTCCTACAATGAGCAGTTCTTC	CASSQDAESSYNEQFF
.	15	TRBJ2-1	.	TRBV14	TGTGCCAGCAGCCACCGGACAGCCTCCTACAATGAGCAGTTCTTC	CASSHRTASYNEQFF
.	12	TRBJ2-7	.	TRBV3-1	TGTGCCAGCAGCTCTCCCTTGAACGAGCAGTACTTC	CASSSPLNEQYF
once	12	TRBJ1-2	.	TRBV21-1	TGTGCCTCCATGGCCCAGGGGTATGGCTACACCTTC	CASMAQGYGYTF
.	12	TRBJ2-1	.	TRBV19	TGTGCCAGTAGAGGGAGAAGGGGTGAGCAGTTCTTC	CASRGRRGEQFF
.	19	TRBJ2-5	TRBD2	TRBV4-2	TGTGCCAGCAGCGGACAAGAGTCGGTAGCGGGAGCGTTGGGAGAGACCCAGTACTTC	CASSGQESVAGALGETQYF
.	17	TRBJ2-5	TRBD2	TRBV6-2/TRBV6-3	TGTGCCAGCAGTTACAAGCTTAGCGGGGCCCCCGGGAAGACCCAGTACTTC	CASSYKLSGAPGKTQYF
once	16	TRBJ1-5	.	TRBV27	TGTGCCAGCAGACCCCGACTTTCGGGGGAAAGACAGCCCCAGCATTTT	CASRPRLSGERQPQHF
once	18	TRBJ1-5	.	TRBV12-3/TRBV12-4	TGTGCCAGCAGTTCCTACGGGGGTTGGGGCTATAGCAATCAGCCCCAGCATTTT	CASSSYGGWGYSNQPQHF
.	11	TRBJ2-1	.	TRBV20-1	TGCAGTGCTAGTGAGGGTTTGGGGCAGTTCTTC	CSASEGLGQFF
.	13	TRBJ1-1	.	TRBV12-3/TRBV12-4	TGTGCCAGCAGTCAACCGGGGGGCACTGAAGCTTTCTTT	CASSQPGGTEAFF
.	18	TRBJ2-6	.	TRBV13	TGTGCCAGTGGAGGTAACCGGGCGCAGAACTCTGGGGCCAACGTCCTGACTTTC	CASGGNRAQNSGANVLTF
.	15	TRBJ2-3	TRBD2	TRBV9	TGTGCCAGCAGCCCAGCGGGGGACGGGACAGATACGCAGTATTTT	CASSPAGDGTDTQYF
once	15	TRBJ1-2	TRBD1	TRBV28	TGTGCCACGGGTCTTCCCGGGACAGGGAACTATGGCTACACCTTC	CATGLPGTGNYGYTF
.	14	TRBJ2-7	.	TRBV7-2	TGTGCCAGCAGGCCAGCCGGGGGCCTTGGGGAGCAGTACTTC	CASRPAGGLGEQYF
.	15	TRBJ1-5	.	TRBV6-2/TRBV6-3	TGTGCCAGCATTAAAGACCCGGGACGAGGTCAGCCCCAGCATTTT	CASIKDPGRGQPQHF
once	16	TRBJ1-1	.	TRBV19	TGTGCCAGTAGTATACCCCAGAGCCGGCGGAACACTGAAGCTTTCTTT	CASSIPQSRRNTEAFF
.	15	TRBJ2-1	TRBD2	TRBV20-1	TGCAGTGCTAGAGATTACGGGAGGGCCGGGGATGAGCAGTTCTTC	CSARDYGRAGDEQFF
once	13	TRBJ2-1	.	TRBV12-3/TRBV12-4	TGTGCCAGCAGACCCAGACAGGACAATGAGCAGTTCTTC	CASRPRQDNEQFF
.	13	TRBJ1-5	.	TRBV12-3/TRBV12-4	TGTGCCAGCAGGGCAGATGGGGGGCAGCCCCAGCATTTT	CASRADGGQPQHF
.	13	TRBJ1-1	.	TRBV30	TGTGCCTGGAACCCGAGAATGAACACTGAAGCTTTCTTT	CAWNPRMNTEAFF
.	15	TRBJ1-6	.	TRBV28	TGTGCCAGCAGTTTTGGGGGGAACTATAATTCACCCCTCCACTTT	CASSFGGNYNSPLHF
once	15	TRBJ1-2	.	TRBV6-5	TGTGCCAGCAGTTCCATCCTAGACAGAGATTATGGCTACACCTTC	CASSSILDRDYGYTF
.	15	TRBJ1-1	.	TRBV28	TGTGCCAGCAGTTCCTATGGCACCCCTCGGACTGAAGCTTTCTTT	CASSSYGTPRTEAFF
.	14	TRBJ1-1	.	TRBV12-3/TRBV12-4	TGTGCCAGCAGTCCTCAGGGGTGGCTCACTGAAGCTTTCTTT	CASSPQGWLTEAFF